The 25 T cell receptor beta chains below come from one sample, sequenced in a study of CD8 T cells in ankylosing spondylitis. TCRdb re-derived calls from the 5' RACE reads in MiXCR, one entry per CDR3 protein. Of approximately 150,000 distinct CDR3 sequences listed, 44% are singletons. The sample taken for sequencing was synovial fluid, either unsorted or a sorted T cell fraction (not recorded which). These receptors all stem from a male donor with ankylosing spondylitis.

The V gene is TRBV15, the J gene TRBJ1-6; D not resolved. The CDR3 sequence is 12 residues long. The germline V and J ends were trimmed by 8 bases and 7 bases, with 9 bases remaining between them. Germline CDR1 and CDR2: LNHNV and YYDKDF (reference sequence). The DNA of the CDR3 is TGTGCCACCGGGAGGGAAAATTCACCCCTCCACTTT. This sequence encodes CATGRENSPLHF. The variable domain in full, with the rest retrieved from reference TRBV15 and TRBJ1-6, is DAMVIQNPRYQVTQFGKPVTLSCSQTLNHNVMYWYQQKSSQAPKLLFHYYDKDFNNEADTPDNFQSRRPNTSFCFLDIRSPGLGDTAMYLCATGRENSPLHFGNGTRLTVT.

The V and J genes are TRBV28 and TRBJ2-1, with TRBD2 matching over 9 bases. Germline V gives CDR1 MDHEN, CDR2 SYDVKM. This CDR3 is built from 15 residues. Germline trimming cut 2 bases from V and 3 bases from J; bases unmatched to any gene: 2. The CDR3 DNA reads TGTGCCAGCAGTTTAGGGACTAGCATCTACAATGAGCAGTTCTTC. Translating gives CASSLGTSIYNEQFF.

The gene calls are TRBV12-3 or TRBV12-4 and TRBJ2-7; 8 positions agree with TRBD1. The CDR3 is 13 amino acids. After removal of 5 bases from V and 5 bases from J, the junction contained 5 bases not matched to a gene. For the CDR3, the DNA is TGTGCCAGCAGTCCGGACAGGGCGGACGAGCAGTACTTC. This sequence encodes CASSPDRADEQYF.

The rearrangement uses TRBV7-9 and TRBJ1-5; D remains unclear. Germline lookup yields CDR1 SEHNR and CDR2 FQNEAQ (reference sequence). The CDR3 length is 14 residues. V was clipped by 3 bases and J by 4 bases, with 10 bases between them. The CDR3 loop reads CASSLMGLNQPQHF. CDR3 nucleotides: TGTGCCAGCAGCTTGATGGGGTTAAATCAGCCCCAGCATTTT.

V gene TRBV28 combines with J gene TRBJ2-1, with 9 nucleotides matching TRBD2. The germline V gene has CDR1 MDHEN and CDR2 SYDVKM. Trimming removed 4 bases from V and 10 bases from J; junction bases left unmatched: 5. This CDR3 contains 13 residues. The CDR3 sequence is CASSSSGTGEQFF. The CDR3 nucleotides read TGTGCCAGCAGTTCTAGCGGGACGGGAGAGCAGTTCTTC.

The chain is built from TRBV2 and TRBJ1-1, with a tentative D call TRBD1 (5 bases). The CDR3 is 14 residues long. Trimming took off 7 bases at V and 0 bases at J, with 12 bases between the two ends. Germline V gene data show CDR1 as SNHLY and CDR2 as FYNNEI. The CDR3 nucleotides are TGTGCCAGCACTGTCGGGGCGTTGAACACTGAAGCTTTCTTT. Translating gives CASTVGALNTEAFF.

Only a few counts were recorded for this clonotype. V is TRBV24-1 and J is TRBJ2-1; D gene uncertain. CDR1 is KGHDR, CDR2 SFDVKD, per germline. The CDR3 sequence is 15 residues long. With 5 bases removed from V and 4 bases from J, the gap between germline ends came to 14 bases. CDR3 coding DNA: TGTGCCACCAGTGGGTCCCCAGGTTCGTACAATGAGCAGTTCTTC. Protein sequence: CATSGSPGSYNEQFF.

This clonotype was found many times. The chain joins TRBV6-5 to TRBJ1-1; D ambiguous. Germline V gives CDR1 MNHEY, CDR2 SVGAGI. Trimming stripped 0 bases from V and 7 bases from J, with 12 bases between. The length of the CDR3 is 14 residues. DNA for the CDR3: TGTGCCAGCAGTTACTCGATGACCAGCCGTGAAGCTTTCTTT. This encodes CASSYSMTSREAFF.

CDR3 loop: CASCPGGFYEQYF. CDR3 DNA sequence: TGTGCCAGCTGTCCTGGGGGGTTCTACGAGCAGTACTTC. This sequence joins TRBV7-9 and TRBJ2-7, with a weak D call TRBD2 (6 bases). CDR1 and CDR2 from the germline V gene are SEHNR and FQNEAQ (reference sequence). V was shortened by 8 bases and J by 3 bases, with 14 bases between the two germline ends. The CDR3 spans 13 residues. The full variable domain, rest sourced from reference TRBV7-9 and TRBJ2-7, is DTGVSQNPRHKITKRGQNVTFRCDPISEHNRLYWYRQTLGQGPEFLTYFQNEAQLEKSRLLSDRFSAERPKGSFSTLEIQRTEQGDSAMYLCASCPGGFYEQYFGPGTRLTVT.

J is TRBJ2-7 and V is TRBV19; 10 bases line up with TRBD2. The germline CDR1 and CDR2 sequences are LNHDA and SQIVND (reference sequence). The ends lost 6 bases at V and 7 bases at J; junction bases unmatched: 12. The CDR3 sequence is 15 residues long. The CDR3 DNA follows: TGTGCCAGTAGCCCCTCGGTAGCGGGAGGAAGTGAGCAGTACTTC. This encodes CASSPSVAGGSEQYF.

This sequence joins TRBV24-1 and TRBJ2-1; 12 nucleotides align to TRBD2. CDR1 and CDR2 (germline): KGHDR, SFDVKD. The CDR3 length is 16 residues. Trimming removed 4 bases from V and 4 bases from J; junction bases left unmatched: 4. The CDR3 region is CATSEYGLAGYNEQFF. The CDR3 nucleotides are TGTGCCACCAGTGAATACGGACTAGCGGGATACAATGAGCAGTTCTTC.

The chain uses TRBV10-3 and TRBJ1-2; D perhaps matches TRBD1 (6 bases). This CDR3 is built from 15 residues. Germline V lookup: CDR1 ENHRY, CDR2 SYGVKD. Trimming cost V 8 bases and J 4 bases, with 20 bases left between them. In nucleotides, the CDR3 is TGTGCCATCGGGGTGTTGAGGGGGACGACCTATGGCTACACCTTC. It is translated as CAIGVLRGTTYGYTF.

This clonotype was counted between two and nine times. This chain connects TRBV12-5 to TRBJ1-5, with D perhaps matching TRBD1 (5 bases). CDR1 and CDR2 (germline): LGHNT, FRNRAP. This CDR3 spans 15 amino acids. Trimming took 0 bases from V and 9 from J, leaving 15 bases between them. CDR3 DNA: TGTGCTAGTGGTTTGGTCCCAACCCCAGGGTCGCCCCAGCATTTT. Encoded protein: CASGLVPTPGSPQHF. The variable domain in full, with the rest retrieved from reference TRBV12-5 and TRBJ1-5, is DARVTQTPRHKVTEMGQEVTMRCQPILGHNTVFWYRQTMMQGLELLAYFRNRAPLDDSGMPKDRFSAEMPDATLATLKIQPSEPRDSAVYFCASGLVPTPGSPQHFGDGTRLSIL.

This clonotype was counted at least ten times. V is TRBV6-2 or TRBV6-3 and J is TRBJ1-1, with D maybe TRBD1 (5 bases). This CDR3 contains 17 residues. V dropped 0 bases and J dropped 0 bases, with 14 bases sitting between them. Per germline, CDR1 MNHEY and CDR2 SVGEGT. The CDR3 spells CASSYSTRDALNTEAFF. The CDR3 bases are TGTGCCAGCAGTTACTCGACTCGGGACGCCTTGAACACTGAAGCTTTCTTT.

In this sample, this clonotype turned up a few times. The chain's CDR3 is CSVYGDQETQYF. The CDR3 nucleotides read TGCAGCGTGTACGGGGACCAAGAGACCCAGTACTTC. The chain couples TRBV29-1 to TRBJ2-5; TRBD2 is a possible D gene (5 bases). Per germline, CDR1 SQVTM and CDR2 ANQGSEA. The CDR3 spans 12 residues. The V gene lost 6 bases and the J gene lost 0 bases, with 8 bases spanning the gap.

The rearrangement links TRBV4-1 to TRBJ2-7, with D unresolved. The CDR3 length is 14 residues. Germline CDR1 MGHRA, CDR2 YSYEKL. V was shortened by 4 bases and J by 3 bases, with 13 bases between the two germline ends. The CDR3 DNA reads as TGCGCCAGCAGCCCAACCCTGCCCCTCTACGAGCAGTACTTC. Translating gives CASSPTLPLYEQYF.

The chain recombines TRBV5-4 with TRBJ1-2; TRBD1 is a possible D gene (6 bases). The CDR3 extends over 14 amino acids. Trimming removed 3 bases at V and 0 bases at J, with 9 bases between. The germline V gene has CDR1 SGHNT and CDR2 YYREEE (reference sequence). The CDR3 loop is CASSWTATNYGYTF. The CDR3 DNA is TGTGCCAGCAGCTGGACAGCTACTAACTATGGCTACACCTTC.

This clonotype was observed a few times. The chain is built from TRBV3-1 and TRBJ2-1, with 10 bases identical to TRBD2. The CDR3 is 17 amino acids. Germline CDR1 is LGHDT and CDR2 is YNNKEL (reference sequence). Unmatched junction bases numbered 11, after V lost 3 bases and J lost 6 bases. The CDR3 DNA reads TGTGCCAGCAGCCACCCTCGGGAGGCTAGCGGGGGCAATGAGCAGTTCTTC. Translating it yields CASSHPREASGGNEQFF.

This clonotype was observed a few times. V gene TRBV29-1 combines with J gene TRBJ1-1; D is unresolved. The CDR3 covers 15 residues. Trimming shortened V by 5 bases and J by 1 base, and 17 bases separated the two germline ends. CDR1 and CDR2 (germline): SQVTM, ANQGSEA. CDR3 DNA sequence: TGCAGCGTTTCCCCCGCGGAGGGTAAGAACACTGAAGCTTTCTTT. Translated: CSVSPAEGKNTEAFF.

This chain joins TRBV19 and TRBJ1-5; D is unresolved. CDR1 LNHDA and CDR2 SQIVND come from the germline V gene (reference sequence). This CDR3 has 15 residues. Trimming removed 6 bases at V and 0 bases at J, with 12 bases between. The CDR3 nucleotides read TGTGCCAGTAGCCGGGGAGAGTATAGCAATCAGCCCCAGCATTTT. This sequence encodes CASSRGEYSNQPQHF.

This chain uses TRBV12-3 or TRBV12-4 with TRBJ1-1; perhaps TRBD1 as D (6 bases). The V end was cut by 7 bases, the J end by 7 bases, with 25 bases between. The CDR3 has 16 amino acids. The CDR3 nucleotides read TGTGCCAGCACGGTTGTTTTCTTGGCTGGACAGTATGAAGCTTTCTTT. The encoded protein is CASTVVFLAGQYEAFF.

This clonotype was seen more than once but under ten times. The rearrangement joins TRBV6-1 to TRBJ2-7, with D unresolved. In germline, CDR1 is MNHNS, CDR2 SASEGT. V was pared by 3 bases and J by 5 bases, with 14 bases between. CDR3 length: 14 amino acids. The CDR3 nucleotides are TGTGCCAGCAGTGATGGCCCCCCGCCCAACGAGCAGTACTTC. Translating it yields CASSDGPPPNEQYF.

This rearrangement joins TRBV7-7 to TRBJ2-1; TRBD2 agrees at 11 bases. J was trimmed by 0 bases and V by 5 bases; bases with no gene match: 9. This CDR3 comprises 18 residues. Germline lookup yields CDR1 SSHAT and CDR2 FNYEAQ (reference sequence). The CDR3 DNA is TGTGCCAGCAGCCGAACTAGCGGGAGAGCGGGCTCCTACAATGAGCAGTTCTTC. Residues: CASSRTSGRAGSYNEQFF.

This chain links TRBV7-8 with TRBJ2-2; TRBD2 matches 12 bases. The CDR3 totals 19 residues. Germline assignment: CDR1 SGHVS and CDR2 FQNEAQ. Unmatched junction bases numbered 7, after V lost 1 base and J lost 1 base. The DNA of the CDR3 is TGTGCCAGCAGCTTAGGAGGACTAGCGGGAACCAAGAACACCGGGGAGCTGTTTTTT. It specifies CASSLGGLAGTKNTGELFF.

This clonotype has a count of ten or more. The chain uses TRBV6-4 and TRBJ2-3; TRBD2 aligns across 8 bases. CDR3 length equals 16 residues. The junction had 4 bases not matched to a gene; V was cut back by 2 bases and J by 0 bases. The V gene's germline CDR1 is MRHNA and CDR2 SNTAGT. The CDR3 nucleotides are TGTGCCAGCAGTGACCGCGCGGGGGGAAGCACAGATACGCAGTATTTT. Residues: CASSDRAGGSTDTQYF.